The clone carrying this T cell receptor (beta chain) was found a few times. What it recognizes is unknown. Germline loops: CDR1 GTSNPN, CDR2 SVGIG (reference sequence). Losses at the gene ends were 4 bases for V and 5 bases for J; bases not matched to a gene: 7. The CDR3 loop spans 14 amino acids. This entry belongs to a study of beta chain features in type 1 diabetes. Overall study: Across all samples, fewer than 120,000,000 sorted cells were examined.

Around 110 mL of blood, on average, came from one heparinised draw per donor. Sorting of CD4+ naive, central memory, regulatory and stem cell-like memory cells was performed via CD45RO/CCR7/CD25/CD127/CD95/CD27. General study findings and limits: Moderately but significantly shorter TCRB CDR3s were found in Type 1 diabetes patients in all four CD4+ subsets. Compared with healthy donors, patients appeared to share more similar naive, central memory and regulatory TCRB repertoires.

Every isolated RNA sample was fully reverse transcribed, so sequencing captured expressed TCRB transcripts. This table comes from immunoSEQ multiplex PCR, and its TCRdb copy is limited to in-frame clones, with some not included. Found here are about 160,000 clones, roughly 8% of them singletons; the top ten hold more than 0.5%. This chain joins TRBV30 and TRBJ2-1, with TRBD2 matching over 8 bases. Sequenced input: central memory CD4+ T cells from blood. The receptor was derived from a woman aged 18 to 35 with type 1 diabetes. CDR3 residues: CAWNLLAANNEQFF. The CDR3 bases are TGTGCCTGGAACCTACTAGCGGCCAACAATGAGCAGTTCTTC.